A single T cell receptor (beta chain) is shown here with its context. Its cognate antigen is unknown. This entry is derived from a study of T cell responses to AZD1222 COVID-19 vaccine. Clones were read by immunoSEQ multiplex PCR, and TCRdb kept only the in-frame ones, dropping some. This sample has around 250,000 clones; over 85% occur once, and the top ten carry about 0.5%. J was trimmed by 1 base and V by 3 bases; bases with no gene match: 5. The germline V gene encodes CDR1 DFQATT and CDR2 SNEGSKA (reference sequence). The CDR3 covers 14 residues. Findings of the study overall: It was only a handful of AZD1222 recipients who were seropositive at baseline. It was only after the peak T cell response that any repertoires were sampled. Females outnumbered males among donors, who were mostly white British; clonal diversity was possibly underestimated. Regions 160-218 and 743-854 held dominance among vaccine-associated CD4 TCRs, which spanned spike.

The receptor's source is an adult in good health. The chain couples TRBV20-1 to TRBJ1-1; TRBD1 agrees at 7 bases. Material: peripheral blood, obtained on day 0 of AZD1222 vaccination. The CDR3 protein is CSASSTGANTEAFF. CDR3 nucleotides: TGCAGTGCTAGTTCAACAGGGGCGAACACTGAAGCTTTCTTT.